This T cell receptor (beta chain) was captured in a study of T cell repertoires in cytomegalovirus infection. Background on the study: The study used recently identified HLA-C-restricted and well-studied HLA-B-restricted CMV epitopes. Study observations and caveats: HLA-C-restricted TCR beta clonotypes specific for CMV led the ex vivo response.

Turning to this clonotype: Its antigen is not identified.

TCRdb independently ran MiXCR on the reads; one entry per CDR3 protein. The repertoire holds over 100,000 distinct CDR3 sequences, with about 28% as singletons. V lost 2 bases, J lost 2 bases, and 10 bases lay in between. The CDR3 runs to 14 residues. Germline-derived CDR1 and CDR2 are MNHNS and SASEGT. This chain connects TRBV6-1 to TRBJ2-7, with D perhaps being TRBD1 or TRBD2 (5 bases each). The sequence was collected from a human donor in good health (CMV status not recorded). Some clones in this sample may be carry-over from other donors' samples. The sample consisted of CD8+ T cells from cultured PBMCs, taken from culture after CMV antigen stimulation. DNA of the CDR3: TGTGCCAGCAGTGAATGGCAGGGAGCCTACGAGCAGTACTTC. This sequence encodes CASSEWQGAYEQYF.